The T cell receptor beta chain under discussion was sequenced for a study of identical twins. Study findings and constraints: Abundant beta clonotypes from cord blood had fewer insertions, unlike memory repertoires, which showed none. Within monozygotic twins, out-of-frame TCR alpha sharing was underestimated by the models.

With template switching, a universal primer site was added, and the cDNA carried unique molecular identifiers. TCRdb processed the 5' RACE reads anew with MiXCR; each CDR3 protein has one entry. Here the sample spans roughly 190,000 distinct CDR3 sequences, roughly 15% being singletons. A word on this clonotype: Antigen unknown.

The CDR3 runs to 15 residues. Germline trimming cut 3 bases from V and 3 bases from J; bases unmatched to any gene: 8. The sample also formed part of further work on T cells expressing NK-cell markers. That work states: It remained uncertain whether the expanded NKG2C+ T cell clones were specific for HCMV antigens.

Material: CD8+ T cells sorted from blood. The chain uses TRBV12-3 or TRBV12-4 and TRBJ2-7, with 7 bases fitting TRBD1. The sequence came from a woman younger than 35 in good health. Here the CDR3 reads CASSFAGTAFYEQYF. The CDR3 nucleotides read TGTGCCAGCAGTTTTGCCGGGACAGCATTCTACGAGCAGTACTTC.